A single sample gave rise to the 23 T cell receptor beta chains below, sequenced in a study of shared clonotypes between healthy human individuals. TCRdb's table, derived via immunoSEQ multiplex PCR, lists solely in-frame clones and lacks some. The repertoire holds millions of clones, approximately 95% seen once, with 0.39% in the top ten. The sample taken for sequencing was naive CD4+ T cells from PBMCs. Subset specified: CD45RA+ positively selected. The receptors stem from a man aged 18 to 29 in good health. Some clones in this sample may be carry-over from other donors' samples.

Points on this clone: The same CDR3 can be traced to other DNA sequences in this sample. The rearrangement joins TRBV28 to TRBJ2-1; D unresolved. V dropped 6 bases and J dropped 4 bases, with 10 bases sitting between them. Germline V gene sequence: CDR1 MDHEN, CDR2 SYDVKM. The CDR3 is 13 residues long. The CDR3 loop is CASSRTPYNEQFF. The CDR3 DNA reads as TGTGCCAGCAGCCGTACCCCTTACAATGAGCAGTTCTTC. Full variable domain (remainder filled in from reference TRBV28 and TRBJ2-1): DVKVTQSSRYLVKRTGEKVFLECVQDMDHENMFWYRQDPGLGLRLIYFSYDVKMKEKGDIPEGYSVSREKKERFSLILESASTNQTSMYLCASSRTPYNEQFFGPGTRLTVL.

The J gene is TRBJ2-7, the V gene TRBV28, with 7 bases matching TRBD1. The J segment lost 1 base and the V segment lost 10 bases, leaving 4 bases of the junction unmatched. CDR3 length: 12 residues. Germline CDR1 MDHEN, CDR2 SYDVKM. CDR3 sequence: CATHRGSYEQYF. CDR3 DNA sequence: TGTGCCACCCACAGGGGATCCTACGAGCAGTACTTC. Using reference TRBV28 and TRBJ2-7 for the parts outside the CDR3, the full variable domain is DVKVTQSSRYLVKRTGEKVFLECVQDMDHENMFWYRQDPGLGLRLIYFSYDVKMKEKGDIPEGYSVSREKKERFSLILESASTNQTSMYLCATHRGSYEQYFGPGTRLTVT.

The chain is built from TRBV19 and TRBJ1-2, with D possibly matching TRBD1 (5 bases). The germline CDR1 and CDR2 sequences are LNHDA and SQIVND (reference sequence). V gave up 4 bases and J gave up 8 bases, with 17 bases separating them. CDR3 length equals 14 residues. The CDR3 reads CASSTRDSTRGYTF. CDR3 DNA: TGTGCCAGTAGTACTCGGGACTCAACGAGGGGCTACACCTTC. The entire variable domain, with the rest obtained from reference TRBV19 and TRBJ1-2, is as follows: DGGITQSPKYLFRKEGQNVTLSCEQNLNHDAMYWYRQDPGQGLRLIYYSQIVNDFQKGDIAEGYSVSREKKESFPLTVTSAQKNPTAFYLCASSTRDSTRGYTFGSGTRLTVV.

CDR3 DNA sequence: TGCGCCAGCAGACAGGATAGCAATCAGCCCCAGCATTTT. The encoded protein is CASRQDSNQPQHF. The chain carries TRBV4-1 and TRBJ1-5, with D perhaps matching TRBD1 (5 bases). There are 13 residues in the CDR3. In germline, CDR1 is MGHRA, CDR2 YSYEKL. Trimming removed 6 bases at V and 0 bases at J, with 6 bases between.

The chain uses TRBV5-5 and TRBJ1-2; D not resolved. Germline V CDR1 and CDR2: SGHKS, YYEKEE (reference sequence). The CDR3 extends over 13 amino acids. V was clipped by 0 bases and J by 4 bases, with 7 bases between them. The chain's CDR3 is CASSLESSYGYTF. As DNA, the CDR3 is TGTGCCAGCAGCTTGGAATCGTCCTATGGCTACACCTTC.

On this clone itself: This sample also contains other DNA sequences that code for the same CDR3. The genes are TRBV27 and TRBJ1-3; unclear D gene. The CDR3 runs 13 residues. V shed 3 bases and J shed 1 base, with 4 bases lying between them. Per germline, CDR1 MNHEY and CDR2 SMNVEV (reference sequence). For the CDR3, the DNA is TGTGCCAGCAGTTTGGGGTCTGGAAACACCATATATTTT. The encoded protein is CASSLGSGNTIYF.

The chain joins TRBV4-3 to TRBJ2-3, with TRBD2 identical over 10 bases. Germline trimming cut 0 bases from V and 9 bases from J; bases unmatched to any gene: 9. The CDR3 spans 16 residues. Looked up from germline, CDR1 is LGHNA and CDR2 is YSLEER. The CDR3 here is CASSQEASGSGWTQYF. The CDR3, as DNA: TGCGCCAGCAGCCAAGAGGCTAGCGGGAGCGGGTGGACGCAGTATTTT.

V usage is TRBV10-2 and J usage is TRBJ2-3; no firm D call. Germline assignment: CDR1 WSHSY and CDR2 SAAADI. The CDR3 contains 13 residues. V shed 4 bases and J shed 5 bases, with 10 bases lying between them. CDR3 in DNA: TGCGCCAGCAGTGCGACGGGTCAAGATACGCAGTATTTT. Amino acids: CASSATGQDTQYF.

V and J are TRBV5-8 and TRBJ1-1; D is possibly TRBD1 (6 bases). V was clipped by 4 bases and J by 4 bases, with 14 bases between them. Germline values: CDR1 SGHTS, CDR2 YDEGEE. The CDR3 is 14 residues long. CDR3 nucleotide sequence: TGTGCCAGCAGCGGTAACAGGGTGGGCACTGAAGCTTTCTTT. It codes for CASSGNRVGTEAFF. Filled out from reference TRBV5-8 and TRBJ1-1, the complete variable domain reads EAGVTQSPTHLIKTRGQQATLRCSPISGHTSVYWYQQALGLGLQFLLWYDEGEERNRGNFPPRFSGRQFPNYSSELNVNALELEDSALYLCASSGNRVGTEAFFGQGTRLTVV.

This clone showed up just a few times. The chain couples TRBV6-5 to TRBJ1-4, with TRBD1 identical over 9 bases. Germline CDR1 is MNHEY and CDR2 is SVGAGI. Losses at the gene ends were 6 bases for V and 7 bases for J; bases not matched to a gene: 6. CDR3 length: 14 amino acids. CDR3 region: CASRIQGASEKLFF. CDR3 DNA: TGTGCCAGCAGGATACAGGGGGCGAGTGAAAAACTGTTTTTT.

The V and J genes are TRBV7-9 and TRBJ2-4; D ambiguous. Trimming took off 2 bases at V and 7 bases at J, with 9 bases between the two ends. Germline values: CDR1 SEHNR, CDR2 FQNEAQ (reference sequence). The CDR3 sequence is 13 residues long. CDR3 residues: CASSLLSRNIQYF. CDR3 DNA: TGTGCCAGCAGCTTACTAAGCCGGAACATTCAGTACTTC. The variable domain in full, completed from reference TRBV7-9 and TRBJ2-4, reads DTGVSQNPRHKITKRGQNVTFRCDPISEHNRLYWYRQTLGQGPEFLTYFQNEAQLEKSRLLSDRFSAERPKGSFSTLEIQRTEQGDSAMYLCASSLLSRNIQYFGAGTRLSVL.

The rearrangement links TRBV2 to TRBJ2-2; D may be TRBD2 (5 bases). The CDR3 is 11 residues long. Per germline, CDR1 SNHLY and CDR2 FYNNEI. Trimming took 2 bases from V and 13 from J, leaving 8 bases between them. Here the CDR3 DNA reads TGTGCCAGCAGTGAACGAGCGGTGCTGTTTTTT. Protein: CASSERAVLFF.

This clone appeared a single time. The V gene is TRBV6-5, the J gene TRBJ1-2, with a weak D call TRBD1 (5 bases). The CDR3 consists of 14 residues. V was pared by 6 bases and J by 2 bases, with 13 bases between. Germline CDR1 reads MNHEY; CDR2 reads SVGAGI. The chain's CDR3 is CASRSREGNYGYTF. As DNA, the CDR3 is TGTGCCAGCAGATCCCGGGAGGGGAACTATGGCTACACCTTC.

V gene TRBV5-1 combines with J gene TRBJ2-5, with 9 bases that match TRBD2. This CDR3 has 15 amino acids. CDR1 SGHRS and CDR2 YFSETQ come from the germline V gene. J gave up 4 bases and V 4 bases, and 8 bases lay outside the gene matches. The CDR3 loop reads CASSPGISGGETQYF. CDR3 sequence (DNA): TGCGCCAGCAGCCCTGGAATTAGCGGGGGAGAGACCCAGTACTTC.

The chain employs TRBV10-1 and TRBJ1-5, with D tentatively TRBD1 (5 bases). Per the germline V gene, CDR1 is WNHNN and CDR2 is SYGVQD (reference sequence). V gave up 0 bases and J gave up 7 bases, with 10 bases separating them. The CDR3 is 14 amino acids. For the CDR3, the DNA is TGCGCCAGCAGTGAGTCTAGGGGAAAGCAGCCCCAGCATTTT. It encodes CASSESRGKQPQHF.

This clone was recorded only once. The V and J genes are TRBV2 and TRBJ1-1; 7 bases align to TRBD1. CDR1 is SNHLY, CDR2 FYNNEI, per germline. The CDR3 is made up of 15 amino acids. With 5 bases clipped from V and 6 bases from J, the junction kept 12 bases outside the gene matches. The CDR3, as DNA: TGTGCCAGCAGTCCCTCTTGGGTAGGGGGCCCTGAAGCTTTCTTT. This sequence encodes CASSPSWVGGPEAFF.

The genes are TRBV4-2 and TRBJ1-2; D gene ambiguous. Germline loops: CDR1 LGHNA, CDR2 YNFKEQ. The V end lost 4 bases, the J end lost 7 bases, and 22 bases lay between the germline ends. The CDR3 loop spans 16 amino acids. CDR3 loop: CASSPVAEGGFSGYTF. CDR3 DNA: TGTGCCAGCAGCCCCGTTGCGGAGGGAGGGTTCAGTGGCTACACCTTC.

This sequence joins TRBV5-1 and TRBJ2-3; D possibly corresponds to TRBD2 (7 bases). The V end lost 4 bases, the J end lost 6 bases, and 24 bases lay between the germline ends. In germline, CDR1 is SGHRS, CDR2 YFSETQ. The CDR3 extends over 17 amino acids. The CDR3: CASSPGTGSGMGDTQYF. The CDR3 DNA is TGCGCCAGCAGCCCCGGAACAGGGAGCGGGATGGGGGATACGCAGTATTTT. The full variable domain, rest sourced from reference TRBV5-1 and TRBJ2-3, is KAGVTQTPRYLIKTRGQQVTLSCSPISGHRSVSWYQQTPGQGLQFLFEYFSETQRNKGNFPGRFSGRQFSNSRSEMNVSTLELGDSALYLCASSPGTGSGMGDTQYFGPGTRLTVL.

The chain is built from TRBV29-1 and TRBJ2-3; 12 nucleotides align to TRBD2. This CDR3 contains 15 residues. CDR1 and CDR2 from the germline V gene are SQVTM and ANQGSEA. V was pared by 5 bases and J by 2 bases, with 5 bases of the junction left unmatched. CDR3 in DNA: TGCAGCGTTTCCCGACTAGCGGGAGCCACAGATACGCAGTATTTT. Its protein is CSVSRLAGATDTQYF.

The V gene is TRBV6-6, the J gene TRBJ1-2, with D unresolved. The CDR3 covers 16 residues. The germline V gene encodes CDR1 MNHNY and CDR2 SVGAGI (reference sequence). Deletions cut 4 bases from V and 6 bases from J, with 21 bases between. CDR3 nucleotides: TGTGCCAGCAGTTTCCTCCTCTCCGACACCAATGATGGCTACACCTTC. It yields the protein CASSFLLSDTNDGYTF.

The chain couples TRBV7-9 to TRBJ2-2; D remains ambiguous. Germline values: CDR1 SEHNR, CDR2 FQNEAQ (reference sequence). CDR3 length: 18 amino acids. The V gene lost 4 bases and the J gene lost 4 bases, with 22 bases spanning the gap. The CDR3, as DNA: TGTGCCAGCAGCTACCGGGCCATCAAGAGAGCCTTCACCGGGGAGCTGTTTTTT. It codes for CASSYRAIKRAFTGELFF.

This clone was detected once. The same CDR3 arises from other DNA sequences in this sample as well. The chain links TRBV29-1 to TRBJ2-7; D might be TRBD1 or TRBD2, each matching 5 bases. V was cut by 6 bases and J by 3 bases, with 6 bases left in between. The CDR3 loop spans 10 amino acids. CDR1 is SQVTM and CDR2 is ANQGSEA in the germline V gene. The CDR3 protein is CSVGDYEQYF. The CDR3, as DNA: TGCAGCGTGGGGGACTACGAGCAGTACTTC.

The chain uses TRBV7-2 and TRBJ2-3, with 14 bases that match TRBD2. V was clipped by 5 bases and J by 2 bases; unmatched bases: 9. Germline-derived CDR1 and CDR2 are SGHTA and FQGNSA. This CDR3 spans 18 amino acids. This chain's CDR3 is CASSRAGLAGATTDTQYF. CDR3 bases: TGTGCCAGCAGCCGCGCGGGACTAGCGGGAGCGACCACAGATACGCAGTATTTT. The complete variable domain, with remaining parts taken from reference TRBV7-2 and TRBJ2-3, reads GAGVSQSPSNKVTEKGKDVELRCDPISGHTALYWYRQSLGQGLEFLIYFQGNSAPDKSGLPSDRFSAERTGGSVSTLTIQRTQQEDSAVYLCASSRAGLAGATTDTQYFGPGTRLTVL.